Here is one TCR beta chain with its context. At one of its ends the junction is not consistent with the germline gene, which may arise from a read error. The data were taken from a study of blood T cell repertoires in COVID-19. Background on the study: Acute and convalescent COVID-19 samples came from the United States, Italy and Spain. Nucleic acid was either cDNA or gDNA, and it came from T cells, B-cell-depleted T cells, or PBMCs.

As originally analysed: By means of reference gene primer amplification, nucleated cell counts were estimated. Profiling relied on immunoSEQ multiplex PCR, and the TCRdb table lists in-frame clones only, not all of them. V and J calls and clone size are copied from that table; D and trimming were computed from the DNA. The sample carries around 370,000 clones, about 90% recorded once. What was sequenced was peripheral blood. The TCR originated in a man between 18 and 29 years old with active or convalescent COVID-19.

The CDR3 region has the DNA TGTGCCAGCAGCTTAGATGGAGACCTGTGGCGGATCTTT. It yields the protein CASSLDGDLWRIF. The gene calls are TRBV11-2 and TRBJ1-1; no reliable D call. Germline lookup yields CDR1 SGHAT and CDR2 FQNNGV. The CDR3 covers 13 residues. Full variable domain (outside the CDR3, taken from reference TRBV11-2 and TRBJ1-1): EAGVAQSPRYKIIEKRQSVAFWCNPISGHATLYWYQQILGQGPKLLIQFQNNGVVDDSQLPKDRFSAERLKGVDSTLKIQPAKLEDSAVYLCASSLDGDLWRIFGQGTRLTVV.